This T cell receptor beta chain was found in a study of shared clonotypes between healthy human individuals. The CDR3 extends over 16 amino acids. V trimming: 4 bases; J trimming: 0 bases; junction bases outside the gene matches: 6. Germline V gene sequence: CDR1 SGHRS, CDR2 YFSETQ. Method: immunoSEQ multiplex PCR; TCRdb's copy keeps in-frame clones and lacks some. The top ten hold roughly 0.13% of the sample, which has roughly 2 million clones, 95% seen once. Comment on this clone: Other DNA sequences in this sample translate to the same CDR3.

The chain is built from TRBV5-1 and TRBJ2-7, with TRBD2 matching over 11 bases. The clonotype comes from a man aged 18 to 30 in good health. The sequenced material came from naive CD4+ T cells sorted from blood. Subset here: CD45RA+ positively selected. The CDR3 bases are TGCGCCAGCAGCCCTGGGACTAGCGGCGGCTCCTACGAGCAGTACTTC. Protein: CASSPGTSGGSYEQYF.